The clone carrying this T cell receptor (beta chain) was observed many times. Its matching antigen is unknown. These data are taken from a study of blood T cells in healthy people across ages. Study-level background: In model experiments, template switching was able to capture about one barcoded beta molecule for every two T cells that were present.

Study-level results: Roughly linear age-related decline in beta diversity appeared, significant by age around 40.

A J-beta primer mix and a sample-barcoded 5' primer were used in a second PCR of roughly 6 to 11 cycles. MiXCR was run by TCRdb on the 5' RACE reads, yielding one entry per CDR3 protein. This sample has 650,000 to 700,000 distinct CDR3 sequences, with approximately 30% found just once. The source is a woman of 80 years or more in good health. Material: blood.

The CDR3 loop reads CASSSGLAGTTDTQYF. For the CDR3, the DNA is TGTGCCAGCAGCTCTGGACTAGCGGGGACCACAGATACGCAGTATTTT. The genes are TRBV11-2 and TRBJ2-3; 12 nucleotides match TRBD2. CDR1 is SGHAT and CDR2 is FQNNGV in the germline V gene. This CDR3 has 16 amino acids. The V gene end was trimmed by 4 bases and the J gene end by 2 bases; junction bases not matched to a gene: 4.